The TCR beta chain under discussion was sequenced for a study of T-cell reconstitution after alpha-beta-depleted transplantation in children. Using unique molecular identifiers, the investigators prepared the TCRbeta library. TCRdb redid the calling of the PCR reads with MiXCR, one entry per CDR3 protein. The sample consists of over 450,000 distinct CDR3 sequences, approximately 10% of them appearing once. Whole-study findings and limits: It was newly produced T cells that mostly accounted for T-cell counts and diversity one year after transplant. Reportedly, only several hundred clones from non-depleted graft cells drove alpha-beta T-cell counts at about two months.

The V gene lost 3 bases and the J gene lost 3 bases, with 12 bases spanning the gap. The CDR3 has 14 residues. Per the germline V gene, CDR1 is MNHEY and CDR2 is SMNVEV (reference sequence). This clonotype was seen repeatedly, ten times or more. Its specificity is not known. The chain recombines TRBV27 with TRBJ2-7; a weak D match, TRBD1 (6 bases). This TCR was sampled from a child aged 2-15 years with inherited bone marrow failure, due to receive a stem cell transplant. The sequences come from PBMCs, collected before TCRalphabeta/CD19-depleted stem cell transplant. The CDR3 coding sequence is TGTGCCAGCAGTTTGTCGGCAGGGGTCTACGAGCAGTACTTC. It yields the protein CASSLSAGVYEQYF.